This T cell receptor (beta chain) was recorded in a study of Ad26.COV2.S vaccination and SARS-CoV-2 variants. Study conclusions and caveats: Comparable non-spike TCR breadth was observed in vaccine and placebo recipients.

In the case of this clone: Its antigen is unidentified.

As for treatment: roughly 18 received Ad26.COV2.S at low or high dose, single or two shots; 5 received placebo; per-sample allocation not given. The investigators took samples on day 63 after the first vaccine or placebo injection. Only in-frame clones appear in the TCRdb table, and some are missing; sequencing was by immunoSEQ multiplex PCR. Of about 680,000 clones in the sample, around 90% are singletons; the top ten hold roughly 1.5%. Germline assignment: CDR1 LGHNA and CDR2 YSLEER. The CDR3 sequence is 14 residues long. Deletions cut 4 bases from V and 0 bases from J, with 7 bases between. Sequences were derived from peripheral blood, sampled in a trial of Ad26.COV2.S vaccine versus placebo. The genes are TRBV4-3 and TRBJ1-3; D uncertain. This TCR came from a person aged 18 to 65 who received the Ad26.COV2.S COVID-19 vaccine or a placebo. CDR3 DNA sequence: TGCGCCAGCAGCCCTTGGGACTCTGGAAACACCATATATTTT. Translated, it gives CASSPWDSGNTIYF.